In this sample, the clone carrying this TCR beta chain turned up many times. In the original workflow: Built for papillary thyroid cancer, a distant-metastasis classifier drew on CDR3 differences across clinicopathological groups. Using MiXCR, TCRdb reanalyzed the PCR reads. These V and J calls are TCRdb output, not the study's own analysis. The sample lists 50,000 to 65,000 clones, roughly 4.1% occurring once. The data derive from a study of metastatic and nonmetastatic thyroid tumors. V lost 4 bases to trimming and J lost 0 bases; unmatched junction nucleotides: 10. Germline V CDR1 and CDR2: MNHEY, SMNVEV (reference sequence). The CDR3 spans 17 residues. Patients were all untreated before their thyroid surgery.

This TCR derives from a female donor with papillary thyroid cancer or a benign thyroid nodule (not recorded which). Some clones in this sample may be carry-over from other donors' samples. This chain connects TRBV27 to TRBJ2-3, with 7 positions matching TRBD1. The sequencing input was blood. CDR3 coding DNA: TGTGCCAGCAGTTCGCAGCCCCCGGGACAGAGCACAGATACGCAGTATTTT. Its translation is CASSSQPPGQSTDTQYF.